This entry lists 12 T cell receptor beta chains sequenced from one sample in a study of identical twins. Each CDR3 protein gets one entry after TCRdb re-called the 5' RACE reads with MiXCR. The data contain about 530,000 distinct CDR3 sequences, 20% to 25% of them singletons. These records were also assigned to another study, of yellow fever vaccine responses in identical twins.

Sequencing used CD4+ T cells sorted from blood. The receptors originated from a young woman in good health.

Only a few counts were recorded for this clonotype. J is TRBJ1-5 and V is TRBV7-2; D perhaps matches TRBD1 (6 bases). Trimming stripped 1 base from V and 5 bases from J, with 9 bases between. Germline CDR1 is SGHTA and CDR2 is FQGNSA. The CDR3 runs to 14 residues. The CDR3 region is CASSLVQGDQPQHF. CDR3 nucleotide sequence: TGTGCCAGCAGCTTAGTACAGGGAGATCAGCCCCAGCATTTT.

This clonotype was recorded a few times. The V gene is TRBV29-1, the J gene TRBJ2-2, with unresolved D. V dropped 3 bases and J dropped 6 bases, with 8 bases sitting between them. This CDR3 region has 12 residues. Per germline, CDR1 SQVTM and CDR2 ANQGSEA. CDR3 nucleotide sequence: TGCAGCGTTGATCTGGAACCCGGGGAGCTGTTTTTT. Encoded protein: CSVDLEPGELFF.

The rearrangement uses TRBV7-8 and TRBJ1-1, with a weak D call TRBD1 (6 bases). The germline gives CDR1 SGHVS, CDR2 FQNEAQ. V gave up 4 bases and J gave up 0 bases, with 15 bases separating them. The CDR3 runs to 16 residues. The CDR3 DNA is TGTGCCAGCAGCTCTACAGGGAGCGGGGTGAACACTGAAGCTTTCTTT. Its protein is CASSSTGSGVNTEAFF.

The chain recombines TRBV10-3 with TRBJ2-3; no reliable D call. Between the trimmed V and J ends, which lost 0 bases and 4 bases, there was a span of 2 bases. CDR1 and CDR2 from the germline V gene are ENHRY and SYGVKD. The CDR3 has 12 amino acids. The CDR3 DNA reads TGTGCCATCAGTGAGTCGTCAGATACGCAGTATTTT. It codes for CAISESSDTQYF.

This sequence joins TRBV5-1 and TRBJ2-3; no firm D call. The CDR3 length is 14 residues. CDR1 is SGHRS and CDR2 is YFSETQ in the germline V gene. The germline V and J ends were trimmed by 4 bases and 2 bases, with 11 bases remaining between them. The CDR3 DNA is TGCGCCAGCAGCCCTTCCCTTCCCACAGATACGCAGTATTTT. This translates into CASSPSLPTDTQYF. The full variable domain, in which reference TRBV5-1 and TRBJ2-3 provide the parts outside the CDR3, is KAGVTQTPRYLIKTRGQQVTLSCSPISGHRSVSWYQQTPGQGLQFLFEYFSETQRNKGNFPGRFSGRQFSNSRSEMNVSTLELGDSALYLCASSPSLPTDTQYFGPGTRLTVL.

This clonotype was found many times. V and J are TRBV12-3 or TRBV12-4 and TRBJ1-2; D unresolved. The germline V and J ends were trimmed by 6 bases and 1 base, with 9 bases remaining between them. This CDR3 is 13 amino acids long. The CDR3 protein is CASRYGSNYGYTF. The CDR3 region has the DNA TGTGCCAGCAGGTACGGGAGTAACTATGGCTACACCTTC.

The chain links TRBV3-1 to TRBJ1-5, with D possibly TRBD1 on 5 matching bases. The germline gives CDR1 LGHDT, CDR2 YNNKEL (reference sequence). CDR3 length equals 14 residues. Between the trimmed V and J ends, which lost 1 base and 3 bases, there was a span of 7 bases. Here the CDR3 DNA reads TGTGCCAGCAGCCAAGGACAGACCAATCAGCCCCAGCATTTT. This sequence encodes CASSQGQTNQPQHF.

This clonotype has a handful of counts. V gene TRBV7-9 combines with J gene TRBJ2-7, with 8 positions matching TRBD1. The length of the CDR3 is 16 residues. Germline V gene lookup returns CDR1 SEHNR and CDR2 FQNEAQ (reference sequence). The V and J ends lost 3 bases and 5 bases, in that order; junction bases with no gene match: 12. CDR3 sequence reads: CASSLPTGVGSNEQYF. As DNA, the CDR3 is TGTGCCAGCAGCTTGCCGACAGGGGTAGGATCGAACGAGCAGTACTTC.

This clonotype has a count of ten or more. This chain links TRBV12-3 or TRBV12-4 with TRBJ1-3; D gene ambiguous. Trimming left V 6 bases short and J 0 bases short, with 6 bases between. The CDR3 length is 13 residues. The DNA for the CDR3 is TGTGCCAGCAGCCTCACCTCTGGAAACACCATATATTTT. This translates into CASSLTSGNTIYF.

V is TRBV5-6 and J is TRBJ2-1, with TRBD2 matching over 7 bases. Trimming at V came to 4 bases and at J to 12 bases, leaving 10 bases not matched to a gene. The CDR3 is made up of 13 amino acids. Germline V gene sequence: CDR1 SGHDT, CDR2 YYEEEE. The DNA of the CDR3 is TGTGCCAGCAGCGGCCGGGACTACCGGAGGCAGTTCTTC. This codes for CASSGRDYRRQFF. Using reference TRBV5-6 and TRBJ2-1 for the parts outside the CDR3, the full variable domain is DAGVTQSPTHLIKTRGQQVTLRCSPKSGHDTVSWYQQALGQGPQFIFQYYEEEERQRGNFPDRFSGHQFPNYSSELNVNALLLGDSALYLCASSGRDYRRQFFGPGTRLTVL.

The chain uses TRBV24-1 and TRBJ2-3; 9 positions match TRBD1. Germline V gives CDR1 KGHDR, CDR2 SFDVKD. V lost 1 base, J lost 3 bases, and 4 bases stayed unmatched. CDR3 length equals 16 residues. CDR3 residues: CATSDFRTGETDTQYF. The CDR3 nucleotides read TGTGCCACCAGTGATTTTCGGACAGGGGAAACAGATACGCAGTATTTT.

This clonotype has more than one count but fewer than ten. The chain joins TRBV12-3 or TRBV12-4 to TRBJ2-3; 7 bases fit TRBD1. Losses at the gene ends were 5 bases for V and 3 bases for J; bases not matched to a gene: 8. The CDR3 loop spans 15 amino acids. DNA of the CDR3: TGTGCCAGCAGTAAAGATGGGACAGAGACAGATACGCAGTATTTT. This gives the protein CASSKDGTETDTQYF.